Presented here are 17 T cell receptor beta chains from one specimen sequenced in a study of STAT3 mutations in large granular lymphocyte leukemia. Findings of the study overall: Every T-cell large granular lymphocyte leukemia patient had at least one immunodominant TCR beta clonotype.

Their cognate antigens are unknown. Some clones are missing from TCRdb's copy, which holds only in-frame ones; the method was immunoSEQ multiplex PCR. The sample lists thousands of clones, around 71% occurring once. Input material: PBMCs. The receptor set was obtained from a human donor with T large granular lymphocyte leukemia. Some clones in this sample may be carry-over from other donors' samples.

V and J are TRBV5-1 and TRBJ2-7; weak D call: TRBD1 (7 bases). V shed 0 bases and J shed 5 bases, with 18 bases lying between them. The CDR3 is 16 amino acids. Germline V gene data show CDR1 as SGHRS and CDR2 as YFSETQ. For the CDR3, the DNA is TGCGCCAGCAGCTTGGGCGGTGCGGGACAGATGCACGAGCAGTACTTC. Its translation is CASSLGGAGQMHEQYF.

CDR3 amino acids: CASANSYEQYF. The CDR3 DNA follows: TGCGCCAGCGCGAACTCCTACGAGCAGTACTTC. This chain connects TRBV4-1 to TRBJ2-7; D not resolved. The CDR3 contains 11 residues. V lost 8 bases and J lost 0, with 5 bases in between. Per germline, CDR1 MGHRA and CDR2 YSYEKL.

The V and J genes are TRBV5-1 and TRBJ2-4; 12 bases are shared with TRBD1. The CDR3 sequence is 14 residues long. Germline V gene sequence: CDR1 SGHRS, CDR2 YFSETQ. V lost 0 bases and J lost 8; bases outside the gene matches: 0. CDR3 amino acids: CASSLGDRGHIQYF. The CDR3 nucleotides read TGCGCCAGCAGCTTGGGGGACAGGGGGCACATTCAGTACTTC.

V gene TRBV5-1 combines with J gene TRBJ1-2, with unresolved D. Germline assignment: CDR1 SGHRS and CDR2 YFSETQ. Trimming removed 1 base at V and 7 bases at J, with 11 bases between. The CDR3 loop spans 13 amino acids. In DNA form, the CDR3 reads TGCGCCAGCAGCTTGTACGACAAAGGTGGCTACACCTTC. This encodes CASSLYDKGGYTF.

This clone is termed hyperexpanded. This chain joins TRBV5-1 and TRBJ2-7; D may be TRBD2 (6 bases). V was clipped by 0 bases and J by 4 bases, with 14 bases between them. Germline V gene lookup returns CDR1 SGHRS and CDR2 YFSETQ. The CDR3 sequence is 15 residues long. The CDR3 spells CASSLGWDFGYEQYF. The CDR3 nucleotides are TGCGCCAGCAGCTTGGGGTGGGACTTCGGGTACGAGCAGTACTTC.

The rearrangement links TRBV6-5 to TRBJ1-2; D is uncertain. Looked up from germline, CDR1 is MNHEY and CDR2 is SVGAGI. The CDR3 length is 14 residues. The V end was cut by 5 bases, the J end by 4 bases, with 14 bases between. The CDR3 DNA sequence: TGTGCCAGCAGTGAAACGGACTTATTCTATGGCTACACCTTC. This codes for CASSETDLFYGYTF.

This clone has just a few counts. Germline is not matched at one junction end, which may reflect a read error. The V and J genes are TRBV14 and TRBJ2-4; D gene uncertain. CDR1 SGHDN and CDR2 FVKESK come from the germline V gene. The CDR3 extends over 14 amino acids. For the CDR3, the DNA is TGTGCCAGCAGCCAATTAACAGCCCAAAACATTCAGTACTTC. It translates to CASSQLTAQNIQYF. The complete variable domain, with remaining parts taken from reference TRBV14 and TRBJ2-4, reads EAGVTQFPSHSVIEKGQTVTLRCDPISGHDNLYWYRRVMGKEIKFLLHFVKESKQDESGMPNNRFLAERTGGTYSTLKVQPAELEDSGVYFCASSQLTAQNIQYFGAGTRLSVL.

There are a few counts of this clone. The CDR3 DNA is TGTGCCAGCAGTGCCACCCGGAATACTGAAGCTTTCTTT. It yields the protein CASSATRNTEAFF. The V call is TRBV6-5, the J call TRBJ1-1; no definite D call. This CDR3 region has 13 residues. V shed 5 bases and J shed 5 bases, with 12 bases lying between them. Germline V gene data show CDR1 as MNHEY and CDR2 as SVGAGI.

This clone came up once. This chain links TRBV18 with TRBJ1-1; a possible D gene is TRBD1 (6 bases). This CDR3 has 16 amino acids. V was trimmed by 0 bases and J by 0 bases, leaving 11 bases between them. CDR1 and CDR2 from the germline V gene are KGHSH and LQKENI. Here the CDR3 reads CASSPPGNRVNTEAFF. CDR3 in DNA: TGTGCCAGCTCACCACCGGGGAACAGGGTGAACACTGAAGCTTTCTTT.

This clone has only one observation. This rearrangement joins TRBV5-6 to TRBJ1-6; TRBD1 aligns across 9 bases. The V segment lost 0 bases and the J segment 7 bases; nucleotides outside the gene matches: 5. There are 16 residues in the CDR3. CDR1 is SGHDT, CDR2 YYEEEE, per germline. DNA of the CDR3: TGTGCCAGCAGCTTGGGGACAGGGGCGGTGAATTCACCCCTCCACTTT. It is translated as CASSLGTGAVNSPLHF.

Comments on this clone: The junction differs from germline at one of its ends, possibly a read error. The genes are TRBV6-5 and TRBJ2-7; 8 bases line up with TRBD2. The germline CDR1 and CDR2 sequences are MNHEY and SVGAGI. This CDR3 is built from 15 residues. DNA for the CDR3: TGTGCCAGCAGTCGGGGGGGGGTTGAGTCCTCCGAGCAGTACTTC. Translated, it gives CASSRGGVESSEQYF.

The chain combines TRBV7-9 with TRBJ1-5; D possibly corresponds to TRBD1 (5 bases). The CDR3 consists of 13 residues. Germline V gene lookup returns CDR1 SEHNR and CDR2 FQNEAQ (reference sequence). Trimming shortened V by 6 bases and J by 0 bases, and 6 bases separated the two germline ends. This CDR3 is CASRGGSNQPQHF. The DNA of the CDR3 is TGTGCCAGCAGGGGGGGTAGCAATCAGCCCCAGCATTTT.

V and J are TRBV29-1 and TRBJ1-1; D not certain. This CDR3 spans 13 amino acids. Germline V gene lookup returns CDR1 SQVTM and CDR2 ANQGSEA. V gave up 4 bases and J gave up 2 bases, with 11 bases separating them. CDR3 in amino acids: CSVVRPPNTEAFF. Written as DNA, the CDR3 is TGCAGCGTTGTCCGGCCACCAAACACTGAAGCTTTCTTT.

The chain employs TRBV27 and TRBJ2-7; 9 nucleotides align to TRBD1. The J segment lost 5 bases and the V segment lost 5 bases, leaving 10 bases of the junction unmatched. Germline loops: CDR1 MNHEY, CDR2 SMNVEV (reference sequence). The CDR3 is 15 residues long. As DNA, the CDR3 is TGTGCCAGCAGTATGTGGACAGGGGCAGGGAACGAGCAGTACTTC. It yields the protein CASSMWTGAGNEQYF.

This clone was counted between two and nine times. DNA for the CDR3: TGTGCCAGCAGCTCGGACAGGGCGAGTGAAAAACTGTTTTTT. Its protein is CASSSDRASEKLFF. The V and J genes are TRBV5-8 and TRBJ1-4; 8 bases are shared with TRBD1. The CDR3 consists of 14 residues. CDR1 and CDR2 (germline): SGHTS, YDEGEE. After removal of 3 bases from V and 7 bases from J, the junction contained 5 bases not matched to a gene.

The chain uses TRBV5-1 and TRBJ2-3; unclear D gene. With 2 bases removed from V and 2 bases from J, the gap between germline ends came to 12 bases. CDR1 is SGHRS, CDR2 YFSETQ, per germline. CDR3 length equals 15 residues. CDR3 residues: CASSFPGEVTDTQYF. CDR3 sequence (DNA): TGCGCCAGCAGCTTTCCCGGAGAGGTCACAGATACGCAGTATTTT.

The chain links TRBV2 to TRBJ2-1; D gene uncertain. The CDR3 loop spans 12 amino acids. Germline V gene lookup returns CDR1 SNHLY and CDR2 FYNNEI. V was pared by 7 bases and J by 6 bases, with 10 bases between. The CDR3 spells CASKVIANEQFF. CDR3 nucleotide sequence: TGTGCCAGCAAGGTAATTGCCAATGAGCAGTTCTTC.